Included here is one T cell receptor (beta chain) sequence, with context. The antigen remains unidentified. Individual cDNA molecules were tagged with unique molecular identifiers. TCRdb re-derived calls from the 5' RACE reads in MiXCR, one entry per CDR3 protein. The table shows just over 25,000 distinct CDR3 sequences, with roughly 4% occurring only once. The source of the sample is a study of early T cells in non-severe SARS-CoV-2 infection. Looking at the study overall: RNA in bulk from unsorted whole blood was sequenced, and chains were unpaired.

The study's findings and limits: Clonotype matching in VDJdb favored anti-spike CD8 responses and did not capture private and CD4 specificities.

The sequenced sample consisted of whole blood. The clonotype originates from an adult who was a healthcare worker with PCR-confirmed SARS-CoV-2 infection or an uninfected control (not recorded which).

The DNA for the CDR3 is TGCAGCGTTGCCCCGGGAGGGGAGCAGTACTTC. This sequence encodes CSVAPGGEQYF. The chain has TRBV29-1 and TRBJ2-7; 8 bases fit TRBD2. The junction had 3 bases not matched to a gene; V was cut back by 4 bases and J by 7 bases. This CDR3 is 11 amino acids long. Germline CDR1 SQVTM, CDR2 ANQGSEA.